This TCR beta chain originates from a study of PD-1 blockade in classical Hodgkin lymphoma (dated by TCRdb to the early 2020s). Background on the whole study: Nivolumab dosing was 3 mg/kg intravenously every 2 weeks, continuing until either disease progression or unacceptable toxicity. The study used CyTOF and TCR beta sequencing to define a peripheral blood immune signature of response to PD-1 blockade in classical Hodgkin lymphoma.

Genomic DNA was isolated using the Qiagen DNeasy kit from unsorted PBMCs as well as from negatively selected CD4+ and CD8+ fractions. TCR beta CDR3 regions were subjected to amplification by immunoSEQ multiplex PCR with primers that anneal to V and J segments. Amplification bias was minimized using a synthetic immune receptor repertoire, and residual bias was removed computationally after sequencing. The paper's data handling went like this. Repertoire diversity was quantified as the Shannon entropy index using custom Python scripts. Unsorted, CD4+ and CD8+ repertoires were analyzed separately, except in combined analyses where CD4+ and CD8+ sequences were merged in silico. Clonal expansion was defined as a frequency increase of at least 2-fold after treatment compared with C1D1, and clones undetected at baseline were assigned a pseudocount of 0.5. Singleton clones were defined as clones with 0 or 1 copy at C1D1, and non-singleton clones were defined as clones with 2 or more copies. Clones expanded in unsorted samples were assigned a CD4+, CD8+ or unknown annotation through matching of protein sequences in sorted samples from the same patient. Diversity changes from C1D1 to C4D1 were tested in paired samples using Wilcoxon tests. As stored in TCRdb, this immuneACCESS dataset retains in-frame rearrangements with V and J assigned. A fraction of the clones does not appear; measured against another copy, unresolved V genes explain less than half of the discrepancy, and the remainder lacks a known reason. The DNA was the basis for D and trimming; V, J and clone size are from that table. The sample includes around 7,300 clones, with 86% observed a single time. The ten largest account for approximately 40% of the sample.

Taken with the paper, the label for time point translates to: cycle 4 day 1 (C4D1), after 6 weeks of nivolumab. All trial patients had relapsed after autologous stem cell transplantation, with cohorts A, B and C differing in prior brentuximab vedotin exposure. The trial cohort was composed of approximately 56 patients with relapsed/refractory classical Hodgkin lymphoma, for whom complete response, partial response or progressive disease was recorded as best overall response. In the multi-cohort phase II CheckMate 205 trial, trial patients received single-agent nivolumab. An independent review committee assessed best overall response by applying the 2007 International Working Group response criteria. Trial PBMCs were obtained immediately prior to nivolumab initiation (C1D1) and on therapy at cycle 2 day 1 and cycle 4 day 1. Peripheral blood was collected in 8 mL Vacutainer Cell Preparation Tubes, from which PBMCs were isolated by centrifugation and then cryopreserved.

What the work shows at the level of the full study, not this receptor alone: CD4+ but not CD8+ TCR diversity rose significantly by C4D1 (p=0.0027 vs p=0.16), most apparent in complete responders (p=0.02). Diversity was lower in patients who began nivolumab less than 1 year after ASCT, so these patients were left out of later analyses to avoid confounding by immune reconstitution. Baseline TCR diversity was reported to be lower in newly diagnosed patients than in healthy donors and to be lower still in relapsed/refractory patients. Only a single clinical trial cohort was studied, and what caused the repertoire differences, possibly disease activity or prior therapy, remained undefined. Baseline diversity similar to that of newly diagnosed patients was observed in trial patients achieving complete response, whereas significantly lower diversity was observed in partial responders and progressors.

The germline V gene provides CDR1 SGHRS and CDR2 YFSETQ. The cysteine opens and the phenylalanine closes a CDR3 of 15 amino acids. The only DNA kept is the CDR3, 45 bases in frame from the first base. Trimming leaves V shorter by 2 bases and J shorter by 6 bases, with the junction holding 4 bases beyond the gene matches. With respect to this clone: This clone's antigen is unknown. Base quality data are lacking; no much larger clone is found one base away.

The V gene is TRBV5-1 and the J gene is TRBJ2-3; the junction holds 12 bases that match TRBD2. This clonotype originated in a human donor with classical Hodgkin lymphoma. Sequencing used peripheral blood mononuclear cells (PBMCs), obtained before the fourth cycle of nivolumab. At the DNA level, the sequence is TGCGCCAGCAGCTTCGCCCTAGCGGGGGGGGATACGCAGTATTTT. It translates to CASSFALAGGDTQYF.